This TCR beta chain was sequenced during a study of blood T cell repertoires in COVID-19. Study-level background: Whether acute or convalescent, the COVID-19 samples came from the United States, Italy and Spain. T cells, B-cell-depleted T cells, or PBMCs supplied cDNA or gDNA.

In the study's own analysis: Reference gene primer amplification gave nucleated cell count estimates. The data were produced by immunoSEQ multiplex PCR, yet TCRdb's version contains in-frame clones alone and is incomplete. That table gives V, J and clone size, and the DNA gave D and trimming. The sample shows more than 200,000 clones, about 85% of them seen only once. CDR1 is SGHRS and CDR2 is YFSETQ in the germline V gene. Losses at the gene ends were 0 bases for V and 3 bases for J; bases not matched to a gene: 2. The CDR3 runs to 15 residues. Sequenced: peripheral blood. The source is a man between 65 and 80 years old with acute or convalescent COVID-19. This rearrangement joins TRBV5-1 to TRBJ1-3, with 8 bases lining up with TRBD1. Here the CDR3 DNA reads TGCGCCAGCAGCTTGGCGGGACAGGTTGGAAACACCATATATTTT. It yields the protein CASSLAGQVGNTIYF.